These 16 T cell receptor beta chains share one sample of origin, sequenced in a study of tumor-infiltrating lymphocytes in primary liver carcinoma. A constant-region primer served to make TCR beta cDNA from approximately 490 ng total RNA. ARM-PCR, slightly modified, supplied the TCR beta libraries through three nested multiplex PCR rounds. The opening two PCR rounds, about 11 cycles each, paired TRBV1-TRBV30 forward primers with a C-beta reverse primer. MiXCR was run by TCRdb on the multiplex PCR reads, yielding one entry per CDR3 protein. The sample gives 300,000 to 400,000 distinct CDR3 sequences, approximately 65% of which show up once; roughly 6% is in the top ten. Germline DNA was also extracted, with blood RNA taken from unsorted whole blood. The sequenced sample consisted of peripheral blood. The receptors were gathered from a man aged 40-49 years with primary liver carcinoma and hepatitis B virus infection.

This clonotype was seen ten or more times. The V gene is TRBV6-5, the J gene TRBJ2-1, with 7 bases aligning to TRBD2. This CDR3 contains 16 residues. The germline CDR1 and CDR2 sequences are MNHEY and SVGAGI. Germline trimming cut 2 bases from V and 2 bases from J; bases unmatched to any gene: 6. Here the CDR3 reads CASSYRLLAPYNEQFF. The CDR3 bases are TGTGCCAGCAGTTACCGGCTACTAGCGCCCTACAATGAGCAGTTCTTC.

The rearrangement joins TRBV7-9 to TRBJ2-7, with D uncertain. V was trimmed by 5 bases and J by 5 bases, leaving 10 bases between them. The CDR3 spans 12 residues. Germline V gene lookup returns CDR1 SEHNR and CDR2 FQNEAQ (reference sequence). Written as DNA, the CDR3 is TGTGCCAGCAGCCTAAAGGCTAACGAGCAGTACTTC. Protein product: CASSLKANEQYF.

Details on this clonotype: The CDR3 end shows no conserved phenylalanine or tryptophan, and so a read error is likely. The rearrangement uses TRBV7-9 and TRBJ1-1, with a possible D match to TRBD1 (6 bases). The V and J ends lost 5 bases and 1 base respectively, with 11 bases between them. This CDR3 is built from 14 residues. The germline CDR1 and CDR2 sequences are SEHNR and FQNEAQ (reference sequence). The CDR3 bases are TGTGCCAGCAGCCTAAGGACAGCGAACACTGAAGCTTTCTAT. Encoded protein: CASSLRTANTEAFY.

Comments on this clonotype: The junction departs from the called germline gene at one end, perhaps through a read error. V usage is TRBV4-1 and J usage is TRBJ2-1, with 8 bases aligning to TRBD1. This CDR3 spans 16 amino acids. The germline gives CDR1 MGHRA, CDR2 YSYEKL. In nucleotides, the CDR3 is TGCGCCAGCGGCCAAGACCATACAGGGGGACACAATGAGCAGTTCTTT. Encoded protein: CASGQDHTGGHNEQFF.

This clonotype was seen repeatedly, ten times or more. The rearrangement uses TRBV12-3 or TRBV12-4 and TRBJ2-7; 9 bases map to TRBD1. The V segment lost 6 bases and the J segment 3 bases; nucleotides outside the gene matches: 6. The CDR3 extends over 14 amino acids. The CDR3 region has the DNA TGTGCCAGCAGGGGGACAGGGAAAGACTACGAGCAGTACTTC. Translating it yields CASRGTGKDYEQYF.

This clonotype was seen a handful of times. The gene calls are TRBV6-1 and TRBJ1-1; TRBD1 might be the D (6 bases). V dropped 6 bases and J dropped 3 bases, with 14 bases sitting between them. CDR3 length: 14 amino acids. CDR1 is MNHNS, CDR2 SASEGT, per germline. CDR3 protein: CASRRGGSDTEAFF. The CDR3 DNA reads TGTGCCAGCAGGAGGGGGGGATCGGACACTGAAGCTTTCTTT.

The V and J genes are TRBV9 and TRBJ2-7; 10 nucleotides align to TRBD2. The V gene end was trimmed by 4 bases and the J gene end by 7 bases; junction bases not matched to a gene: 17. The V gene's germline CDR1 is SGDLS and CDR2 YYNGEE. The CDR3 contains 17 residues. Written as DNA, the CDR3 is TGTGCCAGCAGCAAGACACGTAGACTAGCGGGCCCGAGGGAGCAGTACTTC. This translates into CASSKTRRLAGPREQYF.

As for this clonotype: In this CDR3 the conserved last residue, phenylalanine or tryptophan, is missing, so a read error is likely. The gene calls are TRBV11-3 and TRBJ2-5; a possible D gene is TRBD2 (6 bases). The CDR3 has 14 amino acids. Germline V gene lookup returns CDR1 SGHNT and CDR2 YENEEA. Trimming cost V 3 bases and J 4 bases, with 12 bases left between them. The CDR3 DNA reads TGTGCCAGCAGCTTCGGGACTCAGGGAGAGACCCAGTACCCC. Its protein is CASSFGTQGETQYP.

This sequence joins TRBV12-3 or TRBV12-4 and TRBJ2-3; D may be TRBD2 (5 bases). Trimming stripped 3 bases from V and 5 bases from J, with 12 bases between. The CDR3 is 14 amino acids. In DNA, the CDR3 is TGTGCCAGCAGTTTGTGGGAGTCGGTAGATACGCAGTATTTT. This codes for CASSLWESVDTQYF.

This clonotype counts as medium-sized. This chain uses TRBV4-2 with TRBJ2-5; no clear D. Trimming stripped 3 bases from V and 2 bases from J, with 25 bases between. Germline lookup yields CDR1 LGHNA and CDR2 YNFKEQ. The CDR3 has 19 amino acids. The CDR3 sequence: CASSQNGPEALGRQETQYF. CDR3 in DNA: TGTGCCAGCAGCCAGAACGGCCCGGAAGCTTTGGGTCGACAAGAGACCCAGTACTTC.

The chain couples TRBV20-1 to TRBJ2-5, with D perhaps matching TRBD2 (5 bases). The CDR3 covers 16 residues. Germline V lookup: CDR1 DFQATT, CDR2 SNEGSKA (reference sequence). V shed 6 bases and J shed 3 bases, with 23 bases lying between them. CDR3 coding DNA: TGCAGTGCACAGCCGGCGGCGGGTGGAACGAAAGAGACCCAGTACTTC. Protein sequence: CSAQPAAGGTKETQYF.

Worth noting for this clonotype: One end of the junction varies from germline; a read error may be responsible. The chain couples TRBV11-1 to TRBJ2-5; perhaps TRBD1 as D (6 bases). There are 14 residues in the CDR3. Germline V lookup: CDR1 SGHAT, CDR2 FQDESV (reference sequence). CDR3 amino acids: CVSSFGTWGKTQYF. The CDR3 region has the DNA TGTGTCAGCAGCTTCGGGACATGGGGGAAGACCCAGTACTTC.

A word on this clonotype: A much larger clone differs by one base, so this may be a read error. It is likely a read error, because the conserved phenylalanine at the end of the CDR3 is missing. The J gene is TRBJ2-5, the V gene TRBV10-3; 8 bases match TRBD2. The germline V gene has CDR1 ENHRY and CDR2 SYGVKD. V lost 5 bases to trimming and J lost 5 bases; unmatched junction nucleotides: 4. There are 13 residues in the CDR3. CDR3 DNA sequence: TGTGCCATCAGTCCAGCGGGAGTGGAGACCCAGTACTTA. Protein: CAISPAGVETQYL.

The chain recombines TRBV2 with TRBJ2-1; D perhaps matches TRBD1 (5 bases). The CDR3 sequence is 16 residues long. Germline CDR1 is SNHLY and CDR2 is FYNNEI. Trimming removed 6 bases at V and 0 bases at J, with 15 bases between. CDR3 DNA: TGTGCCAGCAGACCGGACACACTGAGCTCCTACAATGAGCAGTTCTTC. It translates to CASRPDTLSSYNEQFF.

Points on this clonotype: Compared with germline, one end of the junction differs, possibly owing to a read error. The genes are TRBV6-2 or TRBV6-3 and TRBJ2-7; no firm D call. The germline V gene has CDR1 MNHEY and CDR2 SVGEGT. The CDR3 is 12 residues long. CDR3 residues: CPSSLLGCEQYF. CDR3 DNA: TGTCCCAGCAGTCTTCTTGGCTGCGAGCAGTACTTC.

This clonotype came up once. It may be a read error: a sequence one base away is much more abundant. J is TRBJ2-3 and V is TRBV4-1; TRBD2 might be the D (6 bases). Trimming shortened V by 4 bases and J by 2 bases, and 13 bases separated the two germline ends. Germline assignment: CDR1 MGHRA and CDR2 YSYEKL. CDR3 size: 15 residues. CDR3 residues: CASSPGVAATDTQYF. The CDR3 DNA follows: TGCGCCAGCAGCCCCGGAGTAGCGGCCACAGATACGCAGTATTTT.